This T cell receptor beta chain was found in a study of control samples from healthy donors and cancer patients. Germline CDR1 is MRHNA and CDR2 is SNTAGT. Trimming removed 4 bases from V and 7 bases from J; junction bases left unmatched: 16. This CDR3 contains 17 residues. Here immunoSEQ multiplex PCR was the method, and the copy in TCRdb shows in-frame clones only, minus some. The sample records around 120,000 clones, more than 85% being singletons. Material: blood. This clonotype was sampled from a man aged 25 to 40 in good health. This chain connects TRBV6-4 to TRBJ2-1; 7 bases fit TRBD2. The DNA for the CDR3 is TGTGCCAGCAGTGTCGGGGGAGGAGGACTAGGACGAAATGAGCAGTTCTTC. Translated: CASSVGGGGLGRNEQFF.